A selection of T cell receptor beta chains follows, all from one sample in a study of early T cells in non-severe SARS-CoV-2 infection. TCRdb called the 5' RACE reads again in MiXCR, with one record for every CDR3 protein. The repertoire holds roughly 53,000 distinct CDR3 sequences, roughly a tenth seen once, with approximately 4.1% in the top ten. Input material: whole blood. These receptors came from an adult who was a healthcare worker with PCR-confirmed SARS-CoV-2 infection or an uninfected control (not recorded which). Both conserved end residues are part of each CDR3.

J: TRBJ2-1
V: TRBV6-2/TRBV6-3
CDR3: CASKRPAYNEQFF

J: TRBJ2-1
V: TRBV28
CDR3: CASSPPRGGGHPRLAGDNEQFF

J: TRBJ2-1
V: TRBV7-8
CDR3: CASRQLDNEQFF

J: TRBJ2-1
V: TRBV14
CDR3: CASSQDQGATYNEQFF

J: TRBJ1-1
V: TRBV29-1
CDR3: CSAYSMNTEAFF

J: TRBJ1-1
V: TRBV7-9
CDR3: CASSSTVNTEAFF

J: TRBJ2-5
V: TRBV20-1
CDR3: CSARDPLTGSIETQYF

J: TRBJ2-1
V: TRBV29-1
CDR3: CSATATDGRAENEQFF

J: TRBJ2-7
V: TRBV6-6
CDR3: CASRRGGGSYEQYF

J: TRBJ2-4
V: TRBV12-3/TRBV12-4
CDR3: CASSPQGTNIQYF

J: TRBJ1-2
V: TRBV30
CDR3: CAWRDGPGVYGYTF

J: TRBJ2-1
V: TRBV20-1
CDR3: CSAPGTSGSRTHNEQFF

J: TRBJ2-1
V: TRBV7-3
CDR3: CASSLTPRSNEQFF

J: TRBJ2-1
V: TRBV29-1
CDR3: CSVEVGNEQFF

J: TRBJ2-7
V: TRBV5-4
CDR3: CASTDPGRSSYEQYF

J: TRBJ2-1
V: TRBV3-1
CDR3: CASSPYRGPNEQFF

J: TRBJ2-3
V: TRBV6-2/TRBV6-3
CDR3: CASSLAGGRTDTQYF

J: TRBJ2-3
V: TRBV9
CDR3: CASSVEGDTQYF

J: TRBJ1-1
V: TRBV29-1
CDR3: CSAGTTGRAFF

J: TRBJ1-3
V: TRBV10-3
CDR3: CAISVRTSSGNTIYF

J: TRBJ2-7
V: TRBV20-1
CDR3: CSARILRDRVYEQCF

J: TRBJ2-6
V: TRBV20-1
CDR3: CSARVRGSGANVLTF

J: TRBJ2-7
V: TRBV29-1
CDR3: CSVEIPAVRGSEQYF

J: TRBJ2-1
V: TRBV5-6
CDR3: CASSPLDGEQFF

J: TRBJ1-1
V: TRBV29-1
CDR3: CSVQGNTEAFF

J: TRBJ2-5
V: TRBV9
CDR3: CASSDVRETQYF

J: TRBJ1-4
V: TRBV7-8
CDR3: CASSLGRRDEKLFF

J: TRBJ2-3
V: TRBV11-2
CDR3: CASSHRDRTDTQYF

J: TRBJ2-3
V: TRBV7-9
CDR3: CASSLAAGGLDTQYF

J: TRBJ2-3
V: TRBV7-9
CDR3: CASSQPFTGQYF

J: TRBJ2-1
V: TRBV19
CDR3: CASWTSGGAREQFF

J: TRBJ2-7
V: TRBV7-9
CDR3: CASSSGLLIYEQYF

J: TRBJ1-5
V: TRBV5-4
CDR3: CASSLDGTNQPQHF

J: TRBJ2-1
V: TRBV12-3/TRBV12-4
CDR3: CASSSRLAGGYNEQFF

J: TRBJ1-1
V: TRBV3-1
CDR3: CASTGTVHTEAFF

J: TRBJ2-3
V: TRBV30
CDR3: CAWKIGDTQYF

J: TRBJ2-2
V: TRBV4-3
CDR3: CAGIRQGPSTGELFF

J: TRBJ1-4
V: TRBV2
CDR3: CASSEARLSEKLFF

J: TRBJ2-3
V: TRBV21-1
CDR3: CASTPREYF

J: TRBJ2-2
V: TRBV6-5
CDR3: CASRSQGDTGELFF

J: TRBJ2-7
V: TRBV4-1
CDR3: CASSQASDRATYEQYF

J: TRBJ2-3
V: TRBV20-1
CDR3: CSAPAGGTDTQYF

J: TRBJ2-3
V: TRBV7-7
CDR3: CASRRWRTDTQYF

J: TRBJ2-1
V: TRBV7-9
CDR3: CASSRAGIRHNEQFF

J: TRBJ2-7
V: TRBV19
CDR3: CASSRTGLSYEQYF

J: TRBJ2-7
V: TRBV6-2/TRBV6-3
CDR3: CASSYPRDGTGNEQYF

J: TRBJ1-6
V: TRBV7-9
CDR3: CASSLDRGRVSPLHF

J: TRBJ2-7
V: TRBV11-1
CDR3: CASSLNQPGTYEQYF